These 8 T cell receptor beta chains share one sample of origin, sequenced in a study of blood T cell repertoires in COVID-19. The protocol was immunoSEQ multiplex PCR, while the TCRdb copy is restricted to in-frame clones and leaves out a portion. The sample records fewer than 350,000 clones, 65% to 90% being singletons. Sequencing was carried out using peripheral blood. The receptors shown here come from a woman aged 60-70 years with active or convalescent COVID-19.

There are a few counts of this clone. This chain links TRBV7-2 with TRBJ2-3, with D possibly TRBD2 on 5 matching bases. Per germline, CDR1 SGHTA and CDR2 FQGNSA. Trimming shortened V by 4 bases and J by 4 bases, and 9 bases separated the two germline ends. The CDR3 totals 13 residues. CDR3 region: CASSYRGADTQYF. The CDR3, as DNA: TGTGCCAGCAGCTACCGGGGTGCAGATACGCAGTATTTT.

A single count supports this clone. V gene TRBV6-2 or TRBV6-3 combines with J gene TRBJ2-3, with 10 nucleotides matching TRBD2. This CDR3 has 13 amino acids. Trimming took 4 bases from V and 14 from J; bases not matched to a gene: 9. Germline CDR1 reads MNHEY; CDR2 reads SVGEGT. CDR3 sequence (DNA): TGTGCCAGCAGTTCCACCGTAGCGGGGGGCCTGTATTTT. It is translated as CASSSTVAGGLYF.

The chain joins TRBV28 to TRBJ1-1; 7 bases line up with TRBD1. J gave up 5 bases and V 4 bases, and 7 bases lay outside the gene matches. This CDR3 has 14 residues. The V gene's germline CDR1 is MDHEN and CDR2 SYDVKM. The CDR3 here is CASSSKGAETEAFF. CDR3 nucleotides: TGTGCCAGCAGTTCAAAGGGGGCCGAGACTGAAGCTTTCTTT.

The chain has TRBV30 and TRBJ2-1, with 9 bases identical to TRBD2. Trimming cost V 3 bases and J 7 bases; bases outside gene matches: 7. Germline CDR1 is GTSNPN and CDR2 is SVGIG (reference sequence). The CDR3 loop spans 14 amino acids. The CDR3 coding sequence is TGTGCCTGGAGGCCCAGCGGGGGGAGGAATGAGCAGTTCTTC. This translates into CAWRPSGGRNEQFF.

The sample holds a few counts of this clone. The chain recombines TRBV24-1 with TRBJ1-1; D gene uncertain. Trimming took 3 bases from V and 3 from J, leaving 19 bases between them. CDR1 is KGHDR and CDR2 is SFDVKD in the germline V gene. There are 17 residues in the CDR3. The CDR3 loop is CATSDHAFRAEDTEAFF. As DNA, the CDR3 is TGTGCCACCAGTGATCACGCGTTTCGGGCGGAGGACACTGAAGCTTTCTTT.

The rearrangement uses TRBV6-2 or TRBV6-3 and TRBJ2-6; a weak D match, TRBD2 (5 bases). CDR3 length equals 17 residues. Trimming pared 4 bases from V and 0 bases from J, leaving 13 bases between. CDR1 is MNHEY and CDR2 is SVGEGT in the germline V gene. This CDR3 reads CASSWRGLTSGANVLTF. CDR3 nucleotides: TGTGCCAGCAGTTGGCGAGGACTTACCTCTGGGGCCAACGTCCTGACTTTC.

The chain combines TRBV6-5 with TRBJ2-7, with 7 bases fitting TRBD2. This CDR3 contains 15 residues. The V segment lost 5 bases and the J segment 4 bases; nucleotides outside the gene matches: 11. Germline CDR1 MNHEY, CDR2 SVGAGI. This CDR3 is CASSPRVSGLYEQYF. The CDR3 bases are TGTGCCAGCAGTCCCCGGGTTAGCGGGCTTTACGAGCAGTACTTC.

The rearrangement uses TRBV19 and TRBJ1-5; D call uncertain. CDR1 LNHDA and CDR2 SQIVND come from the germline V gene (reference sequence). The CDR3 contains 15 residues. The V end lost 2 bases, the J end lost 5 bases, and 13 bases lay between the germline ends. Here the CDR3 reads CASSIKQVLHQPQHF. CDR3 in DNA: TGTGCCAGTAGTATAAAGCAGGTTCTACATCAGCCCCAGCATTTT. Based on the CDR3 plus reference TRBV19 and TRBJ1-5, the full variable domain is DGGITQSPKYLFRKEGQNVTLSCEQNLNHDAMYWYRQDPGQGLRLIYYSQIVNDFQKGDIAEGYSVSREKKESFPLTVTSAQKNPTAFYLCASSIKQVLHQPQHFGDGTRLSIL.